This TCR beta chain emerged from a study of T cells after yellow fever vaccination. It was through 5'RACE template switching that TCR cDNA was made, with a universal primer site and UMIs added. Each CDR3 protein is one row after TCRdb ran MiXCR on the 5' RACE reads. The data contain approximately 510,000 distinct CDR3 sequences, just over 20% of them singletons. Per the germline V gene, CDR1 is SGHNT and CDR2 is YYREEE (reference sequence). After removal of 4 bases from V and 5 bases from J, the junction contained 12 bases not matched to a gene. The CDR3 has 16 amino acids. The source was PBMCs, collected 21 days after the first yellow fever vaccination. This chain connects TRBV5-4 to TRBJ2-3; TRBD1 aligns across 8 bases. The TCR originated in a man aged 18 to 35 who received the YFV17D yellow fever vaccine. Here the CDR3 reads CASSPPGQEMLDTQYF. In DNA form, the CDR3 reads TGTGCCAGCAGCCCTCCGGGACAGGAGATGCTAGATACGCAGTATTTT.